This TCR beta chain was recovered during a study of cytomegalovirus exposure and HLA in healthy donors. J was trimmed by 6 bases and V by 1 base; bases with no gene match: 7. Looked up from germline, CDR1 is MDHEN and CDR2 is SYDVKM. This CDR3 has 16 amino acids. Study results and limitations: The authors listed 150 or so TCR beta chains as cytomegalovirus-associated. In a later analysis, first-cohort TCR clusters were found to tend to co-occur in the approximately 120 validation repertoires.

Sequencing used immunoSEQ multiplex PCR; TCRdb keeps in-frame clones, though not all of them. The sample has 150,000 to 200,000 clones, around 86% seen once. Points on this clone: Its antigen is not known.

This chain joins TRBV28 and TRBJ1-2, with 11 bases that match TRBD1. Sequenced input: PBMCs. The sequence came from a young man in good health and CMV-seropositive. The CDR3 protein is CASSLFPGQGDDGYTF. The DNA for the CDR3 is TGTGCCAGCAGTTTATTCCCGGGACAGGGGGACGATGGCTACACCTTC.